One and the same sample provided the 8 T cell receptor beta chains below, sequenced in a study of blood T cells in healthy people across ages. A second PCR, run for roughly 7 to 12 cycles, used a sample-barcoded 5' primer plus a J-beta primer mix. Each CDR3 protein is one row after TCRdb ran MiXCR on the 5' RACE reads. The sample yields 1.2 million to 1.5 million distinct CDR3 sequences, approximately 59% seen once. Input material: blood. The source is a man aged 18 to 35 in good health.

J is TRBJ2-5 and V is TRBV6-1; 10 positions match TRBD2. The CDR3 extends over 17 amino acids. V was clipped by 3 bases and J by 1 base; unmatched bases: 8. Germline-derived CDR1 and CDR2 are MNHNS and SASEGT. The CDR3 nucleotides read TGTGCCAGCAGTGATAGCCCTAGCGGGGGAGTCCAAGAGACCCAGTACTTC. It is translated as CASSDSPSGGVQETQYF.

The CDR3: CASSQDWVHLQETQYF. CDR3 DNA sequence: TGTGCCAGCAGCCAAGATTGGGTGCACCTCCAAGAGACCCAGTACTTC. This chain connects TRBV3-1 to TRBJ2-5; D gene ambiguous. CDR3 length: 16 amino acids. V gave up 0 bases and J gave up 1 base, with 12 bases separating them. Germline lookup yields CDR1 LGHDT and CDR2 YNNKEL (reference sequence).

This clonotype turned up a few times. The chain has TRBV7-9 and TRBJ1-2; D is undetermined. The CDR3 covers 12 residues. Trimming left V 5 bases short and J 7 bases short, with 11 bases between. Per germline, CDR1 SEHNR and CDR2 FQNEAQ (reference sequence). The CDR3 nucleotides read TGTGCCAGCAGCCCCGCGGGTGGTGGCTACACCTTC. Its protein is CASSPAGGGYTF. The full variable domain, rest sourced from reference TRBV7-9 and TRBJ1-2, is DTGVSQNPRHKITKRGQNVTFRCDPISEHNRLYWYRQTLGQGPEFLTYFQNEAQLEKSRLLSDRFSAERPKGSFSTLEIQRTEQGDSAMYLCASSPAGGGYTFGSGTRLTVV.

This clonotype was seen a few times. The gene calls are TRBV11-2 and TRBJ2-7; TRBD1 agrees at 7 bases. Germline trimming cut 1 base from V and 0 bases from J; bases unmatched to any gene: 3. The CDR3 is 15 amino acids. Germline CDR1 is SGHAT and CDR2 is FQNNGV. Here the CDR3 reads CASSLVGQSSYEQYF. The DNA for the CDR3 is TGTGCCAGCAGCTTAGTGGGACAGTCCTCCTACGAGCAGTACTTC. Full variable domain (outside the CDR3, taken from reference TRBV11-2 and TRBJ2-7): EAGVAQSPRYKIIEKRQSVAFWCNPISGHATLYWYQQILGQGPKLLIQFQNNGVVDDSQLPKDRFSAERLKGVDSTLKIQPAKLEDSAVYLCASSLVGQSSYEQYFGPGTRLTVT.

This clonotype has only a few counts. The genes are TRBV11-2 and TRBJ2-7; D call uncertain. The V and J ends lost 2 bases and 9 bases respectively, with 8 bases between them. The CDR3 has 11 residues. Germline assignment: CDR1 SGHAT and CDR2 FQNNGV. CDR3 region: CASSLNALQYF. The CDR3 DNA is TGTGCCAGCAGCTTAAATGCACTGCAGTACTTC.

The count of this clonotype is one. The J gene is TRBJ2-5, the V gene TRBV11-2; 8 bases line up with TRBD1. With the DNA end fitting TRBJ2-1 better, the J assignment may be wrong. The CDR3 has 15 residues. Germline-derived CDR1 and CDR2 are SGHAT and FQNNGV. The CDR3 nucleotides are TGTGCCAGCAGCCCCTTGACAGGGGCCCAAGAGACCCAGTTCTTC. As protein: CASSPLTGAQETQFF.

The genes are TRBV7-2 and TRBJ2-2; TRBD2 might be the D (6 bases). V dropped 1 base and J dropped 3 bases, with 12 bases sitting between them. CDR1 and CDR2 from the germline V gene are SGHTA and FQGNSA. CDR3 length: 16 residues. The CDR3 sequence is CASSLGRLVYTGELFF. The CDR3 nucleotides read TGTGCCAGCAGCTTAGGCCGACTAGTTTACACCGGGGAGCTGTTTTTT.

The CDR3 spells CASGDTLTGELFF. CDR3 DNA: TGTGCCAGCGGGGACACCCTTACCGGGGAGCTGTTTTTT. This sequence joins TRBV2 and TRBJ2-2; perhaps TRBD1 as D (6 bases). V dropped 8 bases and J dropped 5 bases, with 12 bases sitting between them. Germline values: CDR1 SNHLY, CDR2 FYNNEI. The CDR3 covers 13 residues.